The T cell receptor (beta chain) described here comes from a study of response to subunit inactivated influenza vaccine (dated by TCRdb to the late 2010s). Background for the entire study: The study used deep quantitative T cell receptor repertoire profiling to track responses to a trivalent subunit inactivated influenza vaccine. General conclusions and limits of the study: It was suggested by the authors that each seasonal influenza vaccination may recruit only a limited number of new T cells.

The CDR3 has 14 amino acids, counting the end cysteine and phenylalanine. CDR3 DNA only is kept here, 42 bases in frame from base 1. Reading the germline V gene gives CDR1 MDHEN and CDR2 SYDVKM. Trimming removed 4 bases from V and 4 bases from J, leaving 13 bases between the germline ends. Library generation was performed with RT-PCR. Sequencing instrument: Illumina HiSeq 2500. The public sequencing data were trimmed at Q25 with fastp and processed into clonotypes with MiXCR by TCRdb, which kept only in-frame beta chains. For every CDR3 protein sequence, its rows merge into one entry that carries the most common genes and DNA. The sample profile shows a few hundred thousand distinct CDR3 sequences; about 15% of them were found once. Of the sample, around 10% is held by the ten largest clones. With respect to this clonotype: No cognate antigen has been identified for it. Qualities for individual bases were not recorded, and no much larger clone is one base off.

The TCR was taken from a man aged 45 to 65 who received an inactivated influenza vaccine. Donor details come from another sample of the same person, matched by shared clones. The sample was PBMCs from blood, taken less than 13 days after vaccination. This sequence uses TRBV28 and TRBJ1-1; tentative D gene TRBD1, with 5 bases matching. In nucleotides, the sequence is TGTGCCAGCAGTTCCACCGGGGGGAGCACTGAAGCTTTCTTT. Its translation reads: CASSSTGGSTEAFF.